The TCR beta chain under discussion was sequenced for a study of CXCR3-negative and CXCR3-positive naive CD8 T cells. With respect to this clonotype: The antigen is undetermined.

This CDR3 has 13 amino acids. CDR1 and CDR2 from the germline V gene are LGHDT and YNNKEL (reference sequence). Study results and limitations: More hydrophobic TRB CDR3s occurred in CXCR3-positive than in CXCR3-negative naive cells.

The study made its TRB cDNA libraries by 5' RACE, adding UMI labels. For each CDR3 protein, TCRdb gives one entry from its re-call of the 5' RACE reads, without DNA. The table lists 2,500 to 3,500 distinct CDR3 sequences. This clonotype originated in a human donor in good health. Some clones in this sample may be carry-over from other donors' samples. The sample comprised naive CXCR3+ CD8+ T cells from blood. Subset described: CD45RO-CCR7+CD27+CD95- naive CD8+ T cells expressing CXCR3 (TNR3+). The chain links TRBV3-1 to TRBJ2-3. The CDR3 is CASSQENRDTQYF.